Described below is a single T cell receptor beta chain sequence and its context. Antigen unknown. These data come from a study of shared clonotypes between healthy human individuals. Evenly divided among several immunoSEQ plates was the genomic DNA of each subset. Profiling relied on immunoSEQ multiplex PCR, and the TCRdb table lists in-frame clones only, not all of them. The data contain about 1 million clones, about 75% of them seen just once; the ten biggest clones take up approximately 1.5%. From germline, CDR1 is MNHEY and CDR2 SVGAGI. The CDR3 sequence is 15 residues long. V lost 5 bases and J lost 2; bases outside the gene matches: 4. Overall study findings and caveats: Exclusively blood specimens were collected; tissue repertoires likely differ. Among a handful of donors, roughly 5% of naive CD4 clonotypes were found in common. Non-shared clonotypes had lower generation probabilities than clonotypes shared by all four sorted-subset donors.

The sequenced material came from memory CD4+ T cells sorted from blood. The subset here: CD45RA-negative fraction. The chain carries TRBV6-5 and TRBJ2-1; the match to TRBD2 covers 9 bases. The receptor was isolated from a man younger than 35 in good health. In DNA form, the CDR3 reads TGTGCCAGCAGTCCGACTAGCGGCCCCTACAATGAGCAGTTCTTC. Translating it yields CASSPTSGPYNEQFF.